This T cell receptor beta chain was retrieved from a study of blood T cell repertoires in COVID-19. Germline V gives CDR1 MDHEN, CDR2 SYDVKM. V gave up 9 bases and J gave up 7 bases; unmatched junction bases: 10. The CDR3 runs to 15 residues. Assay: immunoSEQ multiplex PCR; the TCRdb copy retains only in-frame clones and omits some. The sample has roughly 410,000 clones, over 75% seen once. Sequenced material: peripheral blood. The TCR sequence derives from a woman aged 40 to 50 with COVID-19, enrolled during active disease. The chain employs TRBV28 and TRBJ2-1; 12 nucleotides line up with TRBD2. In nucleotides, the CDR3 is TGTGCCAGTACTCAGACTAGCGGGAGAGGGAATGAGCAGTTCTTC. This translates into CASTQTSGRGNEQFF.